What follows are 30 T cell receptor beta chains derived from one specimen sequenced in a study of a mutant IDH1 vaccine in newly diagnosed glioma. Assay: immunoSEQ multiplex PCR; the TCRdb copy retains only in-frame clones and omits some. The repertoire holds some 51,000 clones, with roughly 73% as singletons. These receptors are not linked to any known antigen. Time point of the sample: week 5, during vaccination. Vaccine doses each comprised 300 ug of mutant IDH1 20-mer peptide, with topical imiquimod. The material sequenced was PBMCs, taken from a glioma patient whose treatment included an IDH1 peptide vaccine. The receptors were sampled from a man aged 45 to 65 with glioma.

CDR3 nucleotide sequence: TGCGCCAGCAGCCGGGAAATCGATCAGCCCCAGCATTTT. It yields the protein CASSREIDQPQHF. The chain uses TRBV4-1 and TRBJ1-5; no clear D. The CDR3 is 13 residues long. Between the trimmed V and J ends, which lost 4 bases and 5 bases, there was a span of 9 bases. Germline CDR1 and CDR2: MGHRA and YSYEKL.

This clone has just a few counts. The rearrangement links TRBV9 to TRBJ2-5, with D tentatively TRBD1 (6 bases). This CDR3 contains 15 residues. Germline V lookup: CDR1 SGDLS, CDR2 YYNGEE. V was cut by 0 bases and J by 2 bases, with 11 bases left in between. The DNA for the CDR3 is TGTGCCAGCAGCGTAGGAAGCGGACAGCAAGAGACCCAGTACTTC. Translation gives CASSVGSGQQETQYF.

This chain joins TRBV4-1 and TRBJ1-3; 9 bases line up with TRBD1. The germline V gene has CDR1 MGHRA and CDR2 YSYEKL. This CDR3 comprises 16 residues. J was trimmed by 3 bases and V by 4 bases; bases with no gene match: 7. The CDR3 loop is CASSRAGQGFGNTIYF. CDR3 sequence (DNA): TGCGCCAGCAGCCGGGCGGGACAGGGATTTGGAAACACCATATATTTT.

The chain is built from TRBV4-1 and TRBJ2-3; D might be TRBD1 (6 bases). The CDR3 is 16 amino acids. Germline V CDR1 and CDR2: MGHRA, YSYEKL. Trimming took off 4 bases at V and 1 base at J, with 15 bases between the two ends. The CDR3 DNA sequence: TGCGCCAGCAGCCGGACCCCGGGACAAGGCACAGATACGCAGTATTTT. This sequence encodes CASSRTPGQGTDTQYF.

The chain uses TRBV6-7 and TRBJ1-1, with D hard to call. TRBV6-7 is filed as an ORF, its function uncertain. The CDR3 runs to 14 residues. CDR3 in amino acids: CAYNVRLTNTEAFF. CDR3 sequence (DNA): TGTGCTTACAACGTGAGACTGACGAACACTGAAGCTTTCTTT.

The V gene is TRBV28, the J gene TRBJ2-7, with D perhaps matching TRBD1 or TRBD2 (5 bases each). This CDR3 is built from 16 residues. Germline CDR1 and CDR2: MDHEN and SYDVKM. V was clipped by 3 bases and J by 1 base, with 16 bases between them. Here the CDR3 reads CASSFKGTEGSYEQYF. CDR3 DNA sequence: TGTGCCAGCAGTTTCAAGGGAACAGAGGGGTCCTACGAGCAGTACTTC. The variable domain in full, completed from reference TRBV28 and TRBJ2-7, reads DVKVTQSSRYLVKRTGEKVFLECVQDMDHENMFWYRQDPGLGLRLIYFSYDVKMKEKGDIPEGYSVSREKKERFSLILESASTNQTSMYLCASSFKGTEGSYEQYFGPGTRLTVT.

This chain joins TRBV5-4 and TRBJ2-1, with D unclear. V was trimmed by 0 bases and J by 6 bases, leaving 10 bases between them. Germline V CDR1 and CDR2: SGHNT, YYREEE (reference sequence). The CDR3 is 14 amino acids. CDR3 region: CASSLGSRPNEQFF. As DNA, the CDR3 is TGTGCCAGCAGCTTGGGATCCCGCCCCAATGAGCAGTTCTTC.

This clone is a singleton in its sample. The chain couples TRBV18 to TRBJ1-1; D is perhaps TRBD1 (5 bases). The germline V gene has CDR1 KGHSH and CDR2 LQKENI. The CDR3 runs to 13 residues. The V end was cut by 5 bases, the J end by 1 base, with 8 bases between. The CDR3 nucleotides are TGTGCCAGCTCAGTAGACAGGAACACTGAAGCTTTCTTT. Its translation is CASSVDRNTEAFF.

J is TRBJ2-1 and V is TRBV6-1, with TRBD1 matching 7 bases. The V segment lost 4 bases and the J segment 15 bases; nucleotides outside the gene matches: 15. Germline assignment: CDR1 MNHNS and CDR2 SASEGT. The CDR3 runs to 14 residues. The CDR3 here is CASSARGLTEPMFF. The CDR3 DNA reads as TGTGCCAGCAGTGCAAGGGGGCTGACAGAGCCGATGTTCTTC.

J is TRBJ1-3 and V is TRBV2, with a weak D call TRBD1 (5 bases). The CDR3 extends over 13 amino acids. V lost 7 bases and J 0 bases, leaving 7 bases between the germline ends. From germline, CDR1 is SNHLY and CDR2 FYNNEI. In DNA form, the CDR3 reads TGTGCCAGCAAGGGGTACTCTGGAAACACCATATATTTT. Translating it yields CASKGYSGNTIYF.

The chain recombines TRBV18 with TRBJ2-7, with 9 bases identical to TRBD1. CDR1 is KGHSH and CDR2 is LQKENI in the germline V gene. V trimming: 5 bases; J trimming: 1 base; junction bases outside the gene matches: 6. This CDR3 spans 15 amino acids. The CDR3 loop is CASSRRTGESYEQYF. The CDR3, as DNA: TGTGCCAGCTCAAGACGGACAGGGGAATCCTACGAGCAGTACTTC. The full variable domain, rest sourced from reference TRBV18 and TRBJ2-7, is NAGVMQNPRHLVRRRGQEARLRCSPMKGHSHVYWYRQLPEEGLKFMVYLQKENIIDESGMPKERFSAEFPKEGPSILRIQQVVRGDSAAYFCASSRRTGESYEQYFGPGTRLTVT.

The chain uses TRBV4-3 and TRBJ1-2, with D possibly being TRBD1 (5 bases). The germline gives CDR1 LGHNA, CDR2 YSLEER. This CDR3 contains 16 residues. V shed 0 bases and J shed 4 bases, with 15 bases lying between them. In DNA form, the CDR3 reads TGCGCCAGCAGCCAAGATGGGACGTCCGATATCTATGGCTACACCTTC. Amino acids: CASSQDGTSDIYGYTF.

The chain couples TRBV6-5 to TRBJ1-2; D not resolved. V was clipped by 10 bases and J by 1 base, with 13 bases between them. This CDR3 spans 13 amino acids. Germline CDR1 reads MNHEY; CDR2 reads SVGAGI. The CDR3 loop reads CAIAKDGNYGYTF. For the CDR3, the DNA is TGTGCCATCGCTAAGGACGGTAACTATGGCTACACCTTC.

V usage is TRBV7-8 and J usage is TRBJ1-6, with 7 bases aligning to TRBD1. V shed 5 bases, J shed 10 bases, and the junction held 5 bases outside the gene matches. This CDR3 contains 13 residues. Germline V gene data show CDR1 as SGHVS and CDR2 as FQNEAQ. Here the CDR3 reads CASSPRQGSPLHF. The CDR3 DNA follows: TGTGCCAGCAGCCCCAGACAGGGCTCACCCCTCCACTTT.

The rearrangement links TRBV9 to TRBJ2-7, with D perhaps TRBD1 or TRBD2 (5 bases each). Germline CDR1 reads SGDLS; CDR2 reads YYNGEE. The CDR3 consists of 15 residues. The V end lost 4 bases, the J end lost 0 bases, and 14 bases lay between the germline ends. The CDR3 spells CASSPGLGPSYEQYF. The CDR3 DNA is TGTGCCAGCAGCCCGGGGTTGGGGCCCTCCTACGAGCAGTACTTC.

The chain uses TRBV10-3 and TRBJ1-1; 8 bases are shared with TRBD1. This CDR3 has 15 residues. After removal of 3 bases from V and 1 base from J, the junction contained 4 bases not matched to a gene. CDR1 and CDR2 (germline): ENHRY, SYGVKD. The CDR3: CAISDQGATNTEAFF. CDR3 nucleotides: TGTGCCATCAGTGACCAGGGGGCTACGAACACTGAAGCTTTCTTT.

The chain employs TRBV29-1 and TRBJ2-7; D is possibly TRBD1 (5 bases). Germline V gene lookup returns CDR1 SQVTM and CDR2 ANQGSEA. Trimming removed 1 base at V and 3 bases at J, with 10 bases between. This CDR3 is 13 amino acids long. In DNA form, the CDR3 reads TGCAGCGTTGAAGGTCAGGGTTTCTACGAGCAGTACTTC. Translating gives CSVEGQGFYEQYF.

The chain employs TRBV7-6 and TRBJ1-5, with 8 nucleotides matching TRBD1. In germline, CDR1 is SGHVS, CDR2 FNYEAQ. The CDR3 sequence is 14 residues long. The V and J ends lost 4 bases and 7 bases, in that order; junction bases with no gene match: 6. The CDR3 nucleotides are TGTGCCAGCAGCTCCCAGGGGGCTGGGCAGCCCCAGCATTTT. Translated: CASSSQGAGQPQHF.

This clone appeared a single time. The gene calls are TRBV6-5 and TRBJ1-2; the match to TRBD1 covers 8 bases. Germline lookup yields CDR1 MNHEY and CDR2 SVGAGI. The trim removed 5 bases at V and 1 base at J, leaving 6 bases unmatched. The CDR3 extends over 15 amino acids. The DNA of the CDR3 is TGTGCCAGCAGTAGACAGGGGAGAGATAACTATGGCTACACCTTC. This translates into CASSRQGRDNYGYTF.

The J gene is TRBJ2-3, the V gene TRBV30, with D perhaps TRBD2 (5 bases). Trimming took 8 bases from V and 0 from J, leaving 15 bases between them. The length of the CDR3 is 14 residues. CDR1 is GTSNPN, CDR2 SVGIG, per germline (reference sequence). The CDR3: CAGTGGFSTDTQYF. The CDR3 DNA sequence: TGTGCCGGCACCGGCGGGTTTAGCACAGATACGCAGTATTTT.

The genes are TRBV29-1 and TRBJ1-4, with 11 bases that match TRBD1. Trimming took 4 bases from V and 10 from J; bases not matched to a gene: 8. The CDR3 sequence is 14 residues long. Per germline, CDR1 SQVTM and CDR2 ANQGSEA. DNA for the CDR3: TGCAGCGTTGGTACAGGGACAGGGGGAGTAAAACTGTTTTTT. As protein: CSVGTGTGGVKLFF.

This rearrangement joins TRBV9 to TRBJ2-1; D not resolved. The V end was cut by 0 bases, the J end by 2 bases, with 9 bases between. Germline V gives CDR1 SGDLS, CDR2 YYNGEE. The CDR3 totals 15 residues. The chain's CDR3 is CASSVGPEAYNEQFF. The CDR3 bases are TGTGCCAGCAGCGTAGGTCCAGAAGCCTACAATGAGCAGTTCTTC.

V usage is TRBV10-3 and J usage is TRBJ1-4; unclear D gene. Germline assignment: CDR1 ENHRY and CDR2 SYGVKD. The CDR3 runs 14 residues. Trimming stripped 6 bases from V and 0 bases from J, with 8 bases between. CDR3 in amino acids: CAISEVATNEKLFF. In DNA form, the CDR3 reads TGTGCCATCAGCGAAGTAGCAACTAATGAAAAACTGTTTTTT.

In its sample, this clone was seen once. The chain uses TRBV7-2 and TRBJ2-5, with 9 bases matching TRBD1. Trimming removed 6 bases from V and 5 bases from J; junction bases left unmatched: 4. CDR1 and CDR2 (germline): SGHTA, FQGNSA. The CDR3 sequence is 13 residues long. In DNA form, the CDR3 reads TGTGCCAGCAGGAGACAGGGGGTGGAGACCCAGTACTTC. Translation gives CASRRQGVETQYF.

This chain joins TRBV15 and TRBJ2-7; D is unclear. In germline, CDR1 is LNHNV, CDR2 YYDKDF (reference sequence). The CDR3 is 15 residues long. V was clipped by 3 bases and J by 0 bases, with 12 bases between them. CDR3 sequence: CATSSDLPSSYEQYF. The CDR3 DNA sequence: TGTGCCACCAGCAGCGACCTCCCGAGCTCCTACGAGCAGTACTTC. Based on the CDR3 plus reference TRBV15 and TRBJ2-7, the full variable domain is DAMVIQNPRYQVTQFGKPVTLSCSQTLNHNVMYWYQQKSSQAPKLLFHYYDKDFNNEADTPDNFQSRRPNTSFCFLDIRSPGLGDTAMYLCATSSDLPSSYEQYFGPGTRLTVT.

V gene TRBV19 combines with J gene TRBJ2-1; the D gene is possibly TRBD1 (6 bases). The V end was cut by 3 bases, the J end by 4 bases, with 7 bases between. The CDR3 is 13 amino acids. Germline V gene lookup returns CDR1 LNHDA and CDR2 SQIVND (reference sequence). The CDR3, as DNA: TGTGCCAGTAGTATCGACAGGTACAATGAGCAGTTCTTC. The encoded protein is CASSIDRYNEQFF. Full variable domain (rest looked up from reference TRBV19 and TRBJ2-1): DGGITQSPKYLFRKEGQNVTLSCEQNLNHDAMYWYRQDPGQGLRLIYYSQIVNDFQKGDIAEGYSVSREKKESFPLTVTSAQKNPTAFYLCASSIDRYNEQFFGPGTRLTVL.

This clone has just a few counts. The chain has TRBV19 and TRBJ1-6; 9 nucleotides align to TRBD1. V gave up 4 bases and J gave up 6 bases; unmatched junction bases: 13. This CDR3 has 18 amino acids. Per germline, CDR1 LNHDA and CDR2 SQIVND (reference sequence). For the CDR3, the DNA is TGTGCCAGTAGTACCCGCCCGACAGGGGGGAGTATTAATTCACCCCTCCACTTT. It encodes CASSTRPTGGSINSPLHF.

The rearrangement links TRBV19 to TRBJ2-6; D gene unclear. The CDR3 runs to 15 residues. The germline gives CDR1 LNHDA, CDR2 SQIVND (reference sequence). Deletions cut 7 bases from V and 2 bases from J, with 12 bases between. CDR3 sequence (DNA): TGTGCCAGTAAGGTCTCATGGACTGGGGCCAACGTCCTGACTTTC. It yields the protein CASKVSWTGANVLTF.

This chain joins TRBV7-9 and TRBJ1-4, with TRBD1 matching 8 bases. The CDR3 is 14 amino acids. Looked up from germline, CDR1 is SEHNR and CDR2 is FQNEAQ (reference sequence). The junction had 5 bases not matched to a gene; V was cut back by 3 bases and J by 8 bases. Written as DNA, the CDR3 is TGTGCCAGCAGCTTGGCGACAGGGGAGGAAAAACTGTTTTTT. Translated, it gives CASSLATGEEKLFF.

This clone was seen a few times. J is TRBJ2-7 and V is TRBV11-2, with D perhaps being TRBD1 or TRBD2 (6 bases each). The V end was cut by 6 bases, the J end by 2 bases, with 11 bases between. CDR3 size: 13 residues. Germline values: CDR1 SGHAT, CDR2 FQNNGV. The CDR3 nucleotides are TGTGCCAGCAGTTACGGGGGCCCCTACGAGCAGTACTTC. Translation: CASSYGGPYEQYF.